Listed here are 10 T cell receptor beta chains from one sample, sequenced in a study of T cells in women clearing cervical HPV infection. Sequencing used immunoSEQ multiplex PCR; TCRdb keeps in-frame clones, though not all of them. The table lists 25,000 to 35,000 clones. Sequencing was done on a sample of blood buffy coat. The receptors come from a woman aged 18 to 75 with a cervical HPV16 infection that either progressed to CIN3+ or cleared (not recorded which).

Points on this clone: Read coverage stops 3 residues before the CDR3 terminus; the germline J gene supplies the remainder. V is TRBV5-1 and J is TRBJ2-2; possibly TRBD1 for D (6 bases). Between the trimmed V and J ends, which lost 4 bases and 3 bases, there was a span of 10 bases. The germline gives CDR1 SGHRS, CDR2 YFSETQ. The CDR3 consists of 14 residues. Incomplete CDR3 DNA: TGCGCCAGCAGCGCGTGGACAGACACCGGGGAG. The encoded protein is CASSAWTDTGE. In full, the CDR3 is CASSAWTDTGELFF.

Turning to this clone: The read terminates 3 residues before the CDR3 end, so the remaining end is supplied by the germline J gene. This chain joins TRBV7-7 and TRBJ2-1, with D tentatively TRBD2 (6 bases). There are 15 residues in the CDR3. Germline CDR1 reads SSHAT; CDR2 reads FNYEAQ (reference sequence). Between the trimmed V and J ends, which lost 1 base and 7 bases, there was a span of 14 bases. The sequenced part of the CDR3 DNA is TGTGCCAGCAGCTTAGGCCCGGCGGGGCGGAATGAG. This encodes CASSLGPAGRNE. The entire CDR3 protein is CASSLGPAGRNEQFF.

As for this clone: The read falls 3 residues short of the CDR3 end, and the missing part is taken from the germline J gene. The chain has TRBV5-6 and TRBJ2-7; possibly TRBD2 for D (6 bases). V was shortened by 4 bases and J by 2 bases, with 16 bases between the two germline ends. The CDR3 is 15 residues long. Germline assignment: CDR1 SGHDT and CDR2 YYEEEE. This CDR3 reads CASSPLERATYEQYF. Incomplete CDR3 DNA: TGTGCCAGCAGCCCCCTGGAGCGGGCTACCTACGAG.

Comment on this clone: The read gets to within 3 residues of the CDR3 end, and the germline J gene fills in the rest. The V and J genes are TRBV18 and TRBJ1-1; 10 nucleotides agree with TRBD1. CDR3 size: 14 residues. Germline V CDR1 and CDR2: KGHSH, LQKENI. CDR3 DNA (partial): TGTGCCAGCTCACCGACAGGGGGCACAGATACG. Translated, it gives CASSPTGGTDT. In full, the CDR3 reads CASSPTGGTDTAFF.

In the case of this clone: The read stops 3 residues short of the end of the CDR3; the missing end is completed from the germline J gene. The rearrangement joins TRBV19 to TRBJ2-5; perhaps TRBD1 as D (6 bases). With 3 bases removed from V and 5 bases from J, the gap between germline ends came to 10 bases. This CDR3 is built from 13 residues. The germline V gene encodes CDR1 LNHDA and CDR2 SQIVND (reference sequence). CDR3 loop: CASSIDRGETQYF. The CDR3 bases that were read are TGTGCCAGTAGTATTGATAGGGGGGAGACC.

On this clone: The CDR3 extends 3 residues past the end of the read, so its final part is completed from the germline J gene. The J gene is TRBJ1-4, the V gene TRBV18, with TRBD1 matching over 7 bases. The V and J ends lost 1 base and 0 bases, in that order; junction bases with no gene match: 2. The CDR3 loop spans 16 amino acids. Germline V gene sequence: CDR1 KGHSH, CDR2 LQKENI. CDR3 sequence reads: CASSPQGAATNEKLFF. CDR3 DNA (partial): TGTGCCAGCTCACCACAGGGGGCGGCAACTAATGAAAAA.

Regarding this clone: The CDR3 end lies 3 residues beyond the end of the read and is filled in from the germline J gene. This chain joins TRBV20-1 and TRBJ2-2, with 7 positions matching TRBD1. CDR1 and CDR2 (germline): DFQATT, SNEGSKA (reference sequence). This CDR3 comprises 14 residues. J was trimmed by 6 bases and V by 6 bases; bases with no gene match: 10. The sequenced CDR3 bases are TGCAGTGCCACGACAGGGAGATCCGCCGGGGAG. This encodes CSATTGRSAGE. The whole CDR3 region reads CSATTGRSAGELFF.

Notes on this clone: The missing CDR3 end, 3 residues past where the read stops, is filled in from the germline J gene. The gene calls are TRBV2 and TRBJ1-6; the match to TRBD1 covers 9 bases. The CDR3 covers 14 residues. With 8 bases clipped from V and 10 bases from J, the junction kept 9 bases outside the gene matches. CDR1 and CDR2 (germline): SNHLY, FYNNEI. The CDR3 DNA, read in part, is TGTGCCAGCGGCCCGAGGACAGGGGACTCACCC. It yields the protein CASGPRTGDSP. The whole CDR3 protein is CASGPRTGDSPLHF. The variable domain in full, with the rest retrieved from reference TRBV2 and TRBJ1-6, is EPEVTQTPSHQVTQMGQEVILRCVPISNHLYFYWYRQILGQKVEFLVSFYNNEISEKSEIFDDQFSVERPDGSNFTLKIRSTKLEDSAMYFCASGPRTGDSPLHFGNGTRLTVT.

On this clone itself: The CDR3 end falls 3 residues outside the read, so it is completed with the germline J gene. V gene TRBV7-3 combines with J gene TRBJ2-3; TRBD1 agrees at 7 bases. V shed 5 bases, J shed 1 base, and the junction held 9 bases outside the gene matches. CDR3 length equals 16 residues. CDR1 is SGHTA, CDR2 FQGTGA, per germline. CDR3 sequence reads: CASSLLHQGGTDTQYF. Partial CDR3 DNA: TGTGCCAGCAGCCTATTGCACCAGGGGGGCACAGATACG.

As regards this clone: The sequenced fragment ends 3 residues before the CDR3 boundary, so the rest is inferred from the germline J gene. V and J are TRBV2 and TRBJ2-5, with a possible D match to TRBD2 (6 bases). This CDR3 comprises 14 residues. Trimming removed 10 bases from V and 2 bases from J, with 17 bases in between. Germline CDR1 and CDR2: SNHLY and FYNNEI. CDR3 DNA (partial): TGTGCCACCAAGGGAGCGCGGGGACAAGAGACC. This translates into CATKGARGQET. The whole CDR3 is CATKGARGQETQYF.